A single sample gave rise to the 21 T cell receptor beta chains below, sequenced in a study of beta chain features in type 1 diabetes. General study points: TCRB CDR3 length was moderately but significantly reduced in all four CD4+ subsets of Type 1 diabetes patients.

Expressed TCRB transcripts got sequenced, as all isolated RNA was reverse transcribed. The method was immunoSEQ multiplex PCR; TCRdb's version includes in-frame clones alone and lacks a portion of them. The sample lists 150,000 to 200,000 clones; over 55% were seen once. No antigen has been identified for these receptors. Sample: naive CD4+ T cells from blood. These TCRs come from a man in his thirties or forties with type 1 diabetes.

This clone was detected once. The chain uses TRBV29-1 and TRBJ1-1, with a possible D match to TRBD1 (6 bases). The V end was cut by 7 bases, the J end by 1 base, with 13 bases between. Germline CDR1 is SQVTM and CDR2 is ANQGSEA. This CDR3 has 13 amino acids. This CDR3 is CSGSVTGNTEAFF. DNA of the CDR3: TGCAGCGGCAGTGTGACAGGGAACACTGAAGCTTTCTTT.

This clone has more than one count but fewer than ten. The CDR3 DNA is TGCGCCAGCAGTCCGCACGGGGTCTGTGGCTACACCTTC. Translating gives CASSPHGVCGYTF. The chain has TRBV23-1 and TRBJ1-2, with no clear D. TRBV23-1 is an ORF, and what it does is uncertain. Trimming cost V 4 bases and J 7 bases, with 13 bases left between them. This CDR3 is built from 13 residues.

With regard to this clone: An end of the junction differs from the germline gene, which may be a read error. The CDR3 is CASSLSGGATDTQYF. For the CDR3, the DNA is TGTGCTAGCAGCTTAAGTGGGGGGGCCACAGATACGCAGTATTTT. V and J are TRBV7-7 and TRBJ2-3; a possible D gene is TRBD2 (7 bases). Germline V gene sequence: CDR1 SSHAT, CDR2 FNYEAQ (reference sequence). CDR3 size: 15 residues. The full variable domain, completed using reference TRBV7-7 and TRBJ2-3, is GAGVSQSPRYKVTKRGQDVTLRCDPISSHATLYWYQQALGQGPEFLTYFNYEAQPDKSGLPSDRFSAERPEGSISTLTIQRTEQRDSAMYRCASSLSGGATDTQYFGPGTRLTVL.

The genes are TRBV7-2 and TRBJ2-3; no clear D. V was cut by 3 bases and J by 0 bases, with 10 bases left in between. Germline CDR1 reads SGHTA; CDR2 reads FQGNSA. The CDR3 is 15 residues long. CDR3 nucleotides: TGTGCCAGCAGCTTTATGTGGCAGAGCACAGATACGCAGTATTTT. Translation gives CASSFMWQSTDTQYF.

J is TRBJ2-7 and V is TRBV4-3; 7 positions agree with TRBD1. CDR1 is LGHNA and CDR2 is YSLEER in the germline V gene. Trimming at V came to 0 bases and at J to 4 bases, leaving 3 bases not matched to a gene. CDR3 size: 14 residues. CDR3 residues: CASSQETGAYEQYF. For the CDR3, the DNA is TGCGCCAGCAGCCAAGAAACAGGGGCTTACGAGCAGTACTTC.

The chain combines TRBV4-3 with TRBJ1-6; D gene ambiguous. This CDR3 spans 12 amino acids. The germline gives CDR1 LGHNA, CDR2 YSLEER. The V end lost 5 bases, the J end lost 13 bases, and 12 bases lay between the germline ends. The CDR3 here is CASSSGALPLHF. CDR3 coding DNA: TGCGCCAGCAGCTCCGGAGCTCTTCCCCTCCACTTT.

With respect to this clone: The sample contains more than one DNA sequence encoding this CDR3. This sequence joins TRBV9 and TRBJ2-3; D not resolved. Between the trimmed V and J ends, which lost 2 bases and 6 bases, there was a span of 4 bases. Germline-derived CDR1 and CDR2 are SGDLS and YYNGEE. This CDR3 is built from 11 residues. As DNA, the CDR3 is TGTGCCAGCAGCGTCGAGGATACGCAGTATTTT. Its translation is CASSVEDTQYF.

The rearrangement uses TRBV5-6 and TRBJ2-5; D is unresolved. Germline V lookup: CDR1 SGHDT, CDR2 YYEEEE. The CDR3 is 14 residues long. V was clipped by 0 bases and J by 1 base, with 7 bases between them. The chain's CDR3 is CASSLVGTQETQYF. DNA for the CDR3: TGTGCCAGCAGCTTGGTCGGCACCCAAGAGACCCAGTACTTC.

The chain combines TRBV5-6 with TRBJ2-5; weak D call: TRBD2 (6 bases). This CDR3 is built from 16 residues. Germline CDR1 is SGHDT and CDR2 is YYEEEE. V lost 4 bases to trimming and J lost 5 bases, with 21 bases between them. The CDR3 DNA is TGTGCCAGCAGCCCATTAGCGGCGTGGATGACGGAGACCCAGTACTTC. It codes for CASSPLAAWMTETQYF.

The V and J genes are TRBV29-1 and TRBJ2-3; D not resolved. This CDR3 contains 13 residues. CDR1 is SQVTM and CDR2 is ANQGSEA in the germline V gene. The V and J ends lost 3 bases and 4 bases respectively, with 11 bases between them. The CDR3 reads CSVDGSGADTQYF. The CDR3 nucleotides read TGCAGCGTTGATGGGTCAGGCGCAGATACGCAGTATTTT.

About this clone itself: This same CDR3 is encoded by further DNA sequences in the sample. V usage is TRBV20-1 and J usage is TRBJ2-1, with unresolved D. Trimming took 6 bases from V and 2 from J, leaving 2 bases between them. The CDR3 loop spans 10 amino acids. The germline V gene has CDR1 DFQATT and CDR2 SNEGSKA (reference sequence). CDR3 in DNA: TGCAGTGCAACCTACAATGAGCAGTTCTTC. Translating gives CSATYNEQFF.

J is TRBJ2-1 and V is TRBV7-9, with TRBD1 identical over 8 bases. In germline, CDR1 is SEHNR, CDR2 FQNEAQ (reference sequence). The CDR3 spans 16 residues. V was pared by 5 bases and J by 8 bases, with 14 bases of the junction left unmatched. The CDR3 sequence: CASSQGQELLAYEQFF. CDR3 DNA sequence: TGTGCCAGCAGCCAGGGACAGGAACTCTTGGCATATGAGCAGTTCTTC.

The rearrangement joins TRBV20-1 to TRBJ2-1; 8 nucleotides agree with TRBD1. The germline V gene encodes CDR1 DFQATT and CDR2 SNEGSKA (reference sequence). CDR3 length: 11 amino acids. V dropped 5 bases and J dropped 10; count of bases not matched to a gene: 4. CDR3 in amino acids: CSASTGEEQFF. CDR3 bases: TGCAGTGCTTCGACAGGGGAGGAGCAGTTCTTC.

V usage is TRBV7-2 and J usage is TRBJ2-3; possible D gene TRBD1, 6 bases. CDR1 SGHTA and CDR2 FQGNSA come from the germline V gene. Trimming took off 5 bases at V and 4 bases at J, with 13 bases between the two ends. The CDR3 extends over 14 amino acids. This chain's CDR3 is CASSKPAGADTQYF. The CDR3 region has the DNA TGTGCCAGCAGCAAACCTGCAGGGGCAGATACGCAGTATTTT.

The chain recombines TRBV25-1 with TRBJ2-7; the D is unclear. The V and J ends lost 3 bases and 3 bases respectively, with 12 bases between them. Germline assignment: CDR1 MGHDK and CDR2 SYGVNS. CDR3 length equals 14 residues. DNA for the CDR3: TGTGCCAGCAGTGATTGGCGTAGAGGCTACGAGCAGTACTTC. Protein: CASSDWRRGYEQYF.

In this sample, this clone turned up a few times. The chain carries TRBV7-2 and TRBJ2-7; tentative D call: TRBD2 (5 bases). The CDR3 consists of 14 residues. Germline CDR1 SGHTA, CDR2 FQGNSA. Trimming left V 1 base short and J 5 bases short, with 12 bases between. DNA of the CDR3: TGTGCCAGCAGCTTAGATCGGGGTTATAACGAGCAGTACTTC. Translated: CASSLDRGYNEQYF.

This clone was observed a handful of times. The chain carries TRBV29-1 and TRBJ2-7, with a possible D match to TRBD1 (5 bases). Looked up from germline, CDR1 is SQVTM and CDR2 is ANQGSEA. CDR3 length: 12 amino acids. V dropped 6 bases and J dropped 0 bases, with 9 bases sitting between them. CDR3 sequence: CSVRQSSYEQYF. CDR3 in DNA: TGCAGCGTCCGACAGAGCTCCTACGAGCAGTACTTC.

CDR3 residues: CASSDEGSGQFF. Here the CDR3 DNA reads TGTGCCAGCAGTGATGAGGGGTCAGGGCAGTTCTTC. The gene calls are TRBV2 and TRBJ2-1; perhaps D is TRBD1 or TRBD2 (5 bases each). In germline, CDR1 is SNHLY, CDR2 FYNNEI. The CDR3 is made up of 12 amino acids. V was cut by 3 bases and J by 12 bases, with 12 bases left in between.

The chain joins TRBV29-1 to TRBJ2-7, with 8 nucleotides matching TRBD1. With V trimmed by 6 bases and J by 4 bases, 8 bases remained unmatched. The CDR3 length is 13 residues. Germline CDR1 and CDR2: SQVTM and ANQGSEA. Written as DNA, the CDR3 is TGCAGCGTAGGGAGGACAGGGAAATACGAGCAGTACTTC. Amino acid sequence: CSVGRTGKYEQYF.

The gene calls are TRBV29-1 and TRBJ1-2; D may be TRBD1 (5 bases). The CDR3 is 13 amino acids. Trimming pared 6 bases from V and 7 bases from J, leaving 18 bases between. Germline CDR1 SQVTM, CDR2 ANQGSEA. In DNA form, the CDR3 reads TGCAGCGTCTTGGCTAGGGGAGGCTCTGGCTACACCTTC. It codes for CSVLARGGSGYTF.

The chain uses TRBV6-5 and TRBJ2-1; TRBD1 matches at 11 bases. Germline-derived CDR1 and CDR2 are MNHEY and SVGAGI. The CDR3 runs to 13 residues. Germline trimming cut 9 bases from V and 5 bases from J; bases unmatched to any gene: 3. This chain's CDR3 is CASGTGGNNEQFF. The CDR3 region has the DNA TGTGCCAGTGGGACAGGGGGAAACAATGAGCAGTTCTTC.